This T cell receptor (beta chain) was obtained from a study of T cells after yellow fever vaccination. Study-level results: A weaker but faster secondary response was observed, peaking on day 5 versus 15. The presence of abundant clonotypes contaminating from the bulk population was possible in FACS-sorted repertoires. Most primary-vaccination clones recurred post-booster (around 95% CD4, about 87% CD8).

TCR cDNA was made by 5'RACE template switching, adding a universal primer site and UMIs. TCRdb re-analysed the 5' RACE reads in MiXCR, keeping a single row per CDR3 protein. The sample lists 250,000 or so distinct CDR3 sequences; about 3.5% were seen once. This clonotype was found a few times. The antigen remains unidentified. The length of the CDR3 is 14 residues. The V gene lost 7 bases and the J gene lost 6 bases, with 16 bases spanning the gap. The TCR comes from a man aged 18 to 35 who received the YFV17D yellow fever vaccine. Source: PBMCs, taken 15 days after the yellow fever booster vaccination. The chain recombines TRBV12-3 or TRBV12-4 with TRBJ1-5; D gene uncertain. CDR3 sequence reads: CASTMGGFGQPQHF. CDR3 sequence (DNA): TGTGCCAGCACCATGGGAGGTTTTGGTCAGCCCCAGCATTTT.